The 26 T cell receptor beta chains below all came from one sample that was sequenced in a study of blood T cell repertoires in COVID-19. Here immunoSEQ multiplex PCR was the method, and the copy in TCRdb shows in-frame clones only, minus some. The sample consists of 150,000 to 200,000 clones, over 75% of them appearing once. Specimen: PBMCs or T cells enriched from blood (not recorded which). The origin of the receptors is a woman between 18 and 29 years old who had recovered from COVID-19.

This clone was counted a single time. The chain carries TRBV4-1 and TRBJ2-6; D is unresolved. Germline lookup yields CDR1 MGHRA and CDR2 YSYEKL. Deletions cut 4 bases from V and 3 bases from J, with 10 bases between. The CDR3 has 15 residues. This CDR3 is CASSPRTGGANVLTF. The CDR3 nucleotides are TGCGCCAGCAGCCCTCGCACGGGTGGGGCCAACGTCCTGACTTTC.

The V call is TRBV19, the J call TRBJ2-1; 11 bases match TRBD2. Germline loops: CDR1 LNHDA, CDR2 SQIVND (reference sequence). The CDR3 is 17 amino acids. Trimming cost V 5 bases and J 2 bases; bases outside gene matches: 8. CDR3 region: CASSDQGLAETYNEQFF. DNA of the CDR3: TGTGCCAGTAGTGATCAGGGACTAGCGGAGACCTACAATGAGCAGTTCTTC.

This clone was detected only once. The rearrangement joins TRBV11-2 to TRBJ2-7; D is unresolved. Germline V lookup: CDR1 SGHAT, CDR2 FQNNGV. The germline V and J ends were trimmed by 0 bases and 3 bases, with 3 bases remaining between them. This CDR3 has 12 amino acids. CDR3 loop: CASSLDRYEQYF. CDR3 DNA: TGTGCCAGCAGCTTAGATCGCTACGAGCAGTACTTC.

V gene TRBV14 combines with J gene TRBJ1-2; D unresolved. The germline CDR1 and CDR2 sequences are SGHDN and FVKESK. V dropped 0 bases and J dropped 1 base, with 9 bases sitting between them. This CDR3 spans 15 amino acids. CDR3: CASSQDLRVNYGYTF. CDR3 bases: TGTGCCAGCAGCCAAGATCTGAGGGTTAACTATGGCTACACCTTC.

The chain employs TRBV19 and TRBJ2-1; TRBD1 might be the D (6 bases). This CDR3 comprises 15 residues. Germline V gene data show CDR1 as LNHDA and CDR2 as SQIVND (reference sequence). V was clipped by 5 bases and J by 7 bases, with 18 bases between them. This chain's CDR3 is CASSLQPRTVNEQFF. The CDR3 DNA reads TGTGCCAGTAGTCTCCAACCCCGGACAGTAAATGAGCAGTTCTTC.

The chain combines TRBV2 with TRBJ1-2; D remains unclear. Germline V gene lookup returns CDR1 SNHLY and CDR2 FYNNEI. The V end lost 3 bases, the J end lost 4 bases, and 12 bases lay between the germline ends. CDR3 length equals 14 residues. The CDR3 DNA reads TGTGCCAGCAGTGATGTCACAGTCGTCTATGGCTACACCTTC. Protein product: CASSDVTVVYGYTF.

The chain employs TRBV7-9 and TRBJ2-3, with D possibly matching TRBD2 (6 bases). The ends were cut back, 3 bases at V and 4 bases at J, with 20 bases in the middle. The CDR3 runs to 17 residues. Germline V gene lookup returns CDR1 SEHNR and CDR2 FQNEAQ (reference sequence). CDR3 loop: CASSFIIRTNLPDTQYF. In DNA form, the CDR3 reads TGTGCCAGCAGCTTTATAATCCGGACTAACCTTCCAGATACGCAGTATTTT.

The chain uses TRBV7-9 and TRBJ2-7; D not resolved. Looked up from germline, CDR1 is SEHNR and CDR2 is FQNEAQ (reference sequence). Trimming stripped 1 base from V and 8 bases from J, with 6 bases between. This CDR3 comprises 11 residues. Written as DNA, the CDR3 is TGTGCCAGCAGCTTAGTAGACAAGCAGTACTTC. It encodes CASSLVDKQYF.

The J gene is TRBJ1-6, the V gene TRBV7-9; 7 bases map to TRBD1. Unmatched junction bases numbered 3, after V lost 6 bases and J lost 7 bases. This CDR3 has 13 amino acids. Germline lookup yields CDR1 SEHNR and CDR2 FQNEAQ (reference sequence). The chain's CDR3 is CASSWDSNSPLHF. Written as DNA, the CDR3 is TGTGCCAGCAGTTGGGACAGCAATTCACCCCTCCACTTT.

The gene calls are TRBV7-9 and TRBJ2-7; D is unclear. The CDR3 covers 14 residues. Germline V gene data show CDR1 as SEHNR and CDR2 as FQNEAQ (reference sequence). The V and J ends lost 2 bases and 3 bases respectively, with 11 bases between them. The CDR3 sequence: CASSLTAGDYEQYF. The CDR3 nucleotides read TGTGCCAGCAGCTTAACCGCAGGCGACTACGAGCAGTACTTC.

This clone was counted a few times. V and J are TRBV5-6 and TRBJ2-7, with 7 bases that match TRBD1. V was clipped by 3 bases and J by 4 bases; unmatched bases: 4. The CDR3 is 13 residues long. Per the germline V gene, CDR1 is SGHDT and CDR2 is YYEEEE. CDR3 DNA: TGTGCCAGCAGCTGGGGGACAGAGTACGAGCAGTACTTC. Amino acids: CASSWGTEYEQYF. Full variable domain (missing parts from reference TRBV5-6 and TRBJ2-7): DAGVTQSPTHLIKTRGQQVTLRCSPKSGHDTVSWYQQALGQGPQFIFQYYEEEERQRGNFPDRFSGHQFPNYSSELNVNALLLGDSALYLCASSWGTEYEQYFGPGTRLTVT.

V is TRBV3-1 (or the pseudogene TRBV3-2) and J is TRBJ1-1; 10 bases fit TRBD1. Germline trimming cut 5 bases from V and 7 bases from J; bases unmatched to any gene: 4. The CDR3 covers 13 residues. From germline, CDR1 is LGHDT and CDR2 YNNKEL (reference sequence). The DNA for the CDR3 is TGTGCCAGCAGCATGACAGGGGGCCGTGAAGCTTTCTTT. As protein: CASSMTGGREAFF.

The CDR3 nucleotides read TGTGCCAGCAGCACGCGACAGCTTGAAGCTTTCTTT. Translated, it gives CASSTRQLEAFF. The rearrangement joins TRBV7-9 to TRBJ1-1; D is perhaps TRBD1 (5 bases). CDR1 is SEHNR and CDR2 is FQNEAQ in the germline V gene (reference sequence). This CDR3 contains 12 residues. Trimming removed 5 bases from V and 7 bases from J, with 11 bases in between.

The CDR3 here is CASSLTVTNEKLFF. The CDR3 DNA sequence: TGTGCCAGCAGCTTAACAGTAACTAATGAAAAACTGTTTTTT. J is TRBJ1-4 and V is TRBV7-8, with D hard to call. The ends were cut back, 2 bases at V and 1 base at J, with 5 bases in the middle. Germline loops: CDR1 SGHVS, CDR2 FQNEAQ. This CDR3 is built from 14 residues.

The J gene is TRBJ1-5, the V gene TRBV9; TRBD1 aligns across 9 bases. V was clipped by 3 bases and J by 7 bases; unmatched bases: 2. The CDR3 length is 13 residues. CDR1 is SGDLS and CDR2 is YYNGEE in the germline V gene. CDR3 sequence reads: CASSDGTGQPQHF. The CDR3 DNA is TGTGCCAGCAGCGATGGGACAGGGCAGCCCCAGCATTTT.

This sequence joins TRBV7-2 and TRBJ2-2; a possible D gene is TRBD1 (7 bases). CDR3 size: 14 residues. Germline V gene sequence: CDR1 SGHTA, CDR2 FQGNSA. V gave up 2 bases and J gave up 5 bases, with 9 bases separating them. The CDR3 is CASSLSGGTGELFF. The CDR3 bases are TGTGCCAGCAGCTTATCAGGGGGGACCGGGGAGCTGTTTTTT.

V usage is TRBV15 and J usage is TRBJ2-1; 8 bases line up with TRBD2. CDR3 size: 17 residues. The germline V gene has CDR1 LNHNV and CDR2 YYDKDF (reference sequence). With 0 bases clipped from V and 5 bases from J, the junction kept 9 bases outside the gene matches. CDR3 residues: CATSRDRGGSLHNEQFF. CDR3 sequence (DNA): TGTGCCACCAGCAGAGATCGCGGGGGGTCTCTACACAATGAGCAGTTCTTC.

The chain links TRBV6-1 to TRBJ2-2, with 8 nucleotides matching TRBD1. CDR3 length: 16 residues. V shed 3 bases, J shed 7 bases, and the junction held 10 bases outside the gene matches. Looked up from germline, CDR1 is MNHNS and CDR2 is SASEGT. The CDR3 protein is CASSDEGRGLGGELFF. The CDR3 coding sequence is TGTGCCAGCAGTGATGAAGGCAGGGGGCTTGGCGGGGAGCTGTTTTTT.

The sample holds one count of this clone. This sequence joins TRBV5-1 and TRBJ2-5; tentatively, D is TRBD2 (6 bases). Germline V gives CDR1 SGHRS, CDR2 YFSETQ. V was pared by 4 bases and J by 5 bases, with 18 bases between. The CDR3 contains 15 residues. CDR3 sequence reads: CASSQEGRPWETQYF. CDR3 sequence (DNA): TGCGCCAGCAGCCAGGAGGGCCGGCCGTGGGAGACCCAGTACTTC.

J is TRBJ2-2 and V is TRBV28; the D gene is possibly TRBD1 (5 bases). This CDR3 comprises 16 residues. The V end lost 3 bases, the J end lost 1 base, and 12 bases lay between the germline ends. Looked up from germline, CDR1 is MDHEN and CDR2 is SYDVKM. CDR3 sequence reads: CASSFDGARNTGELFF. Written as DNA, the CDR3 is TGTGCCAGCAGTTTTGATGGGGCCCGGAACACCGGGGAGCTGTTTTTT. Complete variable domain (other parts from reference TRBV28 and TRBJ2-2): DVKVTQSSRYLVKRTGEKVFLECVQDMDHENMFWYRQDPGLGLRLIYFSYDVKMKEKGDIPEGYSVSREKKERFSLILESASTNQTSMYLCASSFDGARNTGELFFGEGSRLTVL.

This rearrangement joins TRBV27 to TRBJ1-1; D is possibly TRBD1 (5 bases). Germline V gives CDR1 MNHEY, CDR2 SMNVEV (reference sequence). The CDR3 is 15 amino acids. Trimming cost V 10 bases and J 3 bases, with 21 bases left between them. The CDR3 DNA reads as TGTGCCAACCCACCGGGGGGGTGCGGGGACACTGAAGCTTTCTTT. Protein product: CANPPGGCGDTEAFF.

This clone was seen just once. The chain employs TRBV2 and TRBJ1-4; 10 nucleotides align to TRBD1. V lost 6 bases, J lost 7 bases, and 5 bases stayed unmatched. Germline CDR1 reads SNHLY; CDR2 reads FYNNEI. The CDR3 has 14 amino acids. CDR3 DNA sequence: TGTGCCAGCAGGACCAGGGACAGGGGTGAAAAACTGTTTTTT. This encodes CASRTRDRGEKLFF.

The rearrangement links TRBV5-6 to TRBJ2-7; 8 bases are shared with TRBD1. There are 14 residues in the CDR3. Trimming cost V 4 bases and J 7 bases; bases outside gene matches: 10. Germline loops: CDR1 SGHDT, CDR2 YYEEEE. Here the CDR3 reads CASSPTGDPGEQYF. DNA of the CDR3: TGTGCCAGCAGCCCGACAGGGGACCCGGGAGAGCAGTACTTC.

V and J are TRBV6-5 and TRBJ1-2, with D perhaps TRBD1 (5 bases). From germline, CDR1 is MNHEY and CDR2 SVGAGI. V lost 6 bases and J lost 3, with 14 bases in between. The CDR3 loop spans 14 amino acids. CDR3 in DNA: TGTGCCAGCAGGGTTCTGACAGATTACTATGGCTACACCTTC. The encoded protein is CASRVLTDYYGYTF.

This clone was seen a handful of times. This chain joins TRBV2 and TRBJ1-1; no reliable D call. The germline gives CDR1 SNHLY, CDR2 FYNNEI. V was pared by 3 bases and J by 5 bases, with 10 bases between. The CDR3 extends over 13 amino acids. The CDR3 reads CASSEMRETEAFF. CDR3 DNA: TGTGCCAGCAGTGAGATGAGGGAGACTGAAGCTTTCTTT.

The chain uses TRBV10-3 and TRBJ1-2; 7 bases agree with TRBD1. The CDR3 is 12 amino acids. Germline V gene sequence: CDR1 ENHRY, CDR2 SYGVKD. V dropped 7 bases and J dropped 4; count of bases not matched to a gene: 3. This CDR3 is CAITGTAYGYTF. The CDR3 DNA follows: TGTGCCATCACCGGGACAGCCTATGGCTACACCTTC.